This TCR beta chain was captured in a study of T cells in Graves' hyperthyroidism and ophthalmopathy (dated by TCRdb to between 2017 and 2020). In terms of the full investigation: Peripheral blood samples were taken at the time of initial diagnosis, prior to any treatment. A discovery cohort of about 100 patients, fewer than 50 with Graves' ophthalmopathy and fewer than 65 with stable Graves' hyperthyroidism, was used to find distinguishing TCR V-J signatures. Whether ophthalmopathy could be predicted prospectively was tested in an independent validation cohort made up of roughly 20 hyperthyroidism patients plus 17 patients who later progressed to ophthalmopathy. The 90 or so discovery patients were randomly split 7:3 into training and test sets. In addition, the study compared T-cell repertoires in thyroid tissue and in blood from roughly 6 Graves' hyperthyroidism patients. Once sampling was done, hyperthyroidism patients were given methimazole at a starting dose of 30 mg daily, whereas ophthalmopathy patients were given high-dose intravenous methylprednisolone. TCR Vbeta CDR3 sequencing of 130 to 150 peripheral blood samples (around 45 ophthalmopathy, under 80 hyperthyroidism and approximately 17 progressor patients) is reported in the paper. Beyond this particular receptor, the publication reports: No statistical method was used to fix the sample size in advance, and group allocation was not hidden from the investigators. Ophthalmopathy was separated from stable hyperthyroidism by a 13 V-J signature model, with over 85% sensitivity and roughly 84% specificity obtained in cross-validation and 80%/75% obtained in testing. Most expanded thyroid clonotypes (frequency above 0.001) were also detected in blood, suggesting blood repertoires may reflect thyroid immune responses. In validation, the model predicted progression to ophthalmopathy with 65% to 71% sensitivity and 72% to 85% specificity, a median of about 6 months before onset.

The V end gives up 4 bases and the J end 3 bases, leaving 2 bases in the junction not matched to a gene. There are 13 amino acids in the CDR3, from cysteine to phenylalanine inclusive. CDR3 DNA is the only sequence kept; it has 39 bases, read in frame from the first base. From a lookup of the germline V gene (reference sequence), CDR1 and CDR2 are LNHDA and SQIVND. A few counts support this clonotype. No cognate antigen has been identified for it. Within one base of it there is no much larger clone, and no base qualities were kept. Stable Graves' hyperthyroidism was defined as the absence of progression to ophthalmopathy over 18 months of follow-up. Hyperthyroidism patients were aged 18 to 65 years and newly diagnosed, with disease duration of less than 2 months. Exclusion was applied to patients with uncontrolled infections, other autoimmune diseases, pregnancy or lactation. Diagnoses relied on clinical symptoms, serum thyroxine and TRAb, thyroid ultrasound and orbital computed tomography. Ficoll-Paque density gradient centrifugation was used to isolate PBMCs from approximately 10 ml of fresh peripheral blood. Total RNA was extracted using Trizol reagent, and RNA quality was assessed on an Agilent 2100 Bioanalyzer.

Amplification of TCR beta CDR3 regions was carried out from RNA transcripts. The TCR CDR3 was subjected to a first round of RT-PCR using the HTBI primer set and the Qiagen OneStep RT-PCR kit. A second multiplex PCR round built the libraries, followed by size selection and purification. Paired-end sequencing of the libraries was performed with 100 bp reads on an Illumina HiSeq2000. For the original study's pipeline: SOAPnuke was used to process the raw data, with reads discarded if the reads contained adapters or uncalled bases, had a mean Phred below 15, or lacked an exact constant-primer or identifier match. COPE v1.2.5 was used to merge the high-quality paired reads, and each unique nucleotide sequence was defined as a clonotype. MiTCR v1.1 was used to align clonotypes to the IMGT TRBV, TRBD and TRBJ reference segments. Analysis was restricted to V-J combinations with a frequency above 0.0001, which covered roughly 99% of repertoires. The TCS score was defined as the ratio of F50 (clonal expansion) to E x V (chaos), calculated using BLOSUM62-based TCRdist between CDR3 peptides within each V-J. Welch's t-statistics and random forest reduced fewer than 600 V-J features to 10 to 15, which were used in a naive Bayes classifier (R e1071). In TCRdb, the public reads were trimmed at Q25 with fastp and aligned with MiXCR, with productive beta chains retained. One record per CDR3 amino acid sequence lists the most common genes and DNA. TCRdb, not the authors, supplied the V and J calls. In this sample the table shows approximately 400,000 distinct CDR3 sequences, more than 11% of which occur a single time. The ten largest account for 11% of the sample.

The sequenced sample was blood. The clonotype originates from a woman aged 60-75 years with Graves' hyperthyroidism. Recombination joined TRBV19 with TRBJ1-2; the junction holds 7 bases that match TRBD1. The CDR3 protein sequence reads: CASSTTGYYGYTF. The nucleotides read TGTGCCAGTAGTACGACAGGGTACTATGGCTACACCTTC.